The source of this T cell receptor (beta chain) is a study of T cell responses to AZD1222 COVID-19 vaccine. Overall study results and limits: There were mostly white British donors and more females than males, and clonal diversity was possibly underestimated. Baseline serostatus was positive in only a handful of AZD1222 recipients.

Generated by immunoSEQ multiplex PCR, the TCRdb table keeps only in-frame clones and is missing some. The sample includes roughly 190,000 clones, more than 85% seen only once; the top ten take 1.5% to 2%. The CDR3 has 14 residues. Trimming left V 1 base short and J 1 base short, with 5 bases between. Germline V lookup: CDR1 LGHDT, CDR2 YNNKEL (reference sequence). This clone was counted once. Its specificity is not known. Timing groups of about 4 and about 12 weeks for second doses were pooled. J is TRBJ1-3 and V is TRBV3-1 (or the pseudogene TRBV3-2); D unresolved. Source: peripheral blood, taken 28 days after the second AZD1222 dose. The clonotype comes from an adult who received the AZD1222 COVID-19 vaccine. This CDR3 is CASSQARSGNTIYF. CDR3 DNA sequence: TGTGCCAGCAGCCAAGCGCGTTCTGGAAACACCATATATTTT.